The next 30 T cell receptor beta chains were all read from a single sample in a study of blood T cell repertoires in COVID-19. Clones were read by immunoSEQ multiplex PCR, and TCRdb kept only the in-frame ones, dropping some. The sample contains approximately 180,000 clones, roughly 90% of which appear only once. The sequenced sample was PBMCs or T cells enriched from blood (not recorded which). Every receptor here comes from a human donor with acute COVID-19. The donor label of this sample is uncertain.

The gene calls are TRBV10-3 and TRBJ1-6; D is perhaps TRBD1 (6 bases). In germline, CDR1 is ENHRY, CDR2 SYGVKD. Trimming took off 4 bases at V and 7 bases at J, with 14 bases between the two ends. The CDR3 has 15 amino acids. The CDR3 sequence: CAISAGGGGNSPLHF. The DNA for the CDR3 is TGTGCCATCAGTGCCGGCGGGGGCGGAAATTCACCCCTCCACTTT.

V gene TRBV7-9 combines with J gene TRBJ2-2; TRBD1 matches 10 bases. This CDR3 is 16 amino acids long. V lost 3 bases and J lost 4; bases outside the gene matches: 5. Germline values: CDR1 SEHNR, CDR2 FQNEAQ (reference sequence). CDR3 loop: CASSFLRDRGTGELFF. The CDR3 region has the DNA TGTGCCAGCAGCTTCCTACGGGACAGGGGCACCGGGGAGCTGTTTTTT.

The chain joins TRBV11-2 to TRBJ1-5, with TRBD1 identical over 8 bases. Germline loops: CDR1 SGHAT, CDR2 FQNNGV. J lost 7 bases, V lost 4 bases, and 9 bases had no gene match. This CDR3 has 15 amino acids. The CDR3 DNA sequence: TGTGCCAGCAGCTCGGGGGCCAGGGGGCGACAGCCCCAGCATTTT. Its translation: CASSSGARGRQPQHF.

The chain couples TRBV5-4 to TRBJ1-1; 8 bases agree with TRBD1. The trim removed 2 bases at V and 4 bases at J, leaving 4 bases unmatched. CDR1 and CDR2 from the germline V gene are SGHNT and YYREEE (reference sequence). This CDR3 is 14 amino acids long. CDR3 DNA sequence: TGTGCCAGCAGCTTCCCCGGGACAGGCACTGAAGCTTTCTTT. It is translated as CASSFPGTGTEAFF.

This clone was counted once. The J gene is TRBJ2-3, the V gene TRBV10-1, with D hard to call. CDR3 length: 16 amino acids. CDR1 and CDR2 (germline): WNHNN, SYGVQD (reference sequence). Trimming cost V 0 bases and J 0 bases, with 10 bases left between them. CDR3 protein: CASSESGTRSTDTQYF. The CDR3 nucleotides read TGCGCCAGCAGTGAGTCTGGAACCAGGAGCACAGATACGCAGTATTTT.

V is TRBV5-6 and J is TRBJ1-1, with 7 bases fitting TRBD1. V was pared by 4 bases and J by 7 bases, with 4 bases of the junction left unmatched. There are 12 residues in the CDR3. From germline, CDR1 is SGHDT and CDR2 YYEEEE. The CDR3 spells CASSHGTVEAFF. CDR3 sequence (DNA): TGTGCCAGCAGCCATGGGACAGTTGAAGCTTTCTTT.

The chain uses TRBV5-1 and TRBJ2-7, with TRBD1 identical over 9 bases. Losses at the gene ends were 3 bases for V and 0 bases for J; bases not matched to a gene: 4. Germline V gene data show CDR1 as SGHRS and CDR2 as YFSETQ. The CDR3 covers 15 residues. The CDR3 protein is CASSWGTGSSYEQYF. The CDR3 region has the DNA TGCGCCAGCAGCTGGGGGACAGGGAGCTCCTACGAGCAGTACTTC. The whole variable domain, remainder taken from reference TRBV5-1 and TRBJ2-7, is KAGVTQTPRYLIKTRGQQVTLSCSPISGHRSVSWYQQTPGQGLQFLFEYFSETQRNKGNFPGRFSGRQFSNSRSEMNVSTLELGDSALYLCASSWGTGSSYEQYFGPGTRLTVT.

The rearrangement uses TRBV28 and TRBJ1-3; weak D call: TRBD1 (5 bases). This CDR3 region has 18 residues. CDR1 is MDHEN, CDR2 SYDVKM, per germline. Trimming removed 8 bases at V and 0 bases at J, with 23 bases between. CDR3 protein: CASSSHPRDFYSGNTIYF. Written as DNA, the CDR3 is TGTGCCAGCTCCTCCCACCCCCGGGACTTCTACTCTGGAAACACCATATATTTT.

The genes are TRBV7-9 and TRBJ1-3; D call uncertain. The CDR3 has 16 residues. The V end was cut by 0 bases, the J end by 0 bases, with 9 bases between. From germline, CDR1 is SEHNR and CDR2 FQNEAQ (reference sequence). In DNA, the CDR3 is TGTGCCAGCAGCTTAGCAGGCGGGAGCTCTGGAAACACCATATATTTT. This gives the protein CASSLAGGSSGNTIYF. Supplemented by reference TRBV7-9 and TRBJ1-3, the full variable domain reads DTGVSQNPRHKITKRGQNVTFRCDPISEHNRLYWYRQTLGQGPEFLTYFQNEAQLEKSRLLSDRFSAERPKGSFSTLEIQRTEQGDSAMYLCASSLAGGSSGNTIYFGEGSWLTVV.

The genes are TRBV30 and TRBJ1-1; tentative D call: TRBD1 (5 bases). Germline assignment: CDR1 GTSNPN and CDR2 SVGIG (reference sequence). This CDR3 is 13 amino acids long. With 1 base removed from V and 2 bases from J, the gap between germline ends came to 8 bases. The CDR3 here is CAWSGTLNTEAFF. CDR3 nucleotides: TGTGCCTGGAGTGGGACACTTAACACTGAAGCTTTCTTT.

Note on this clone: The same CDR3 is also encoded by other DNA sequences in this sample. The chain recombines TRBV5-1 with TRBJ1-1; 8 bases match TRBD1. The CDR3 length is 14 residues. The V gene end was trimmed by 2 bases and the J gene end by 5 bases; junction bases not matched to a gene: 5. Germline CDR1 SGHRS, CDR2 YFSETQ. The CDR3 spells CASSFGQGRTEAFF. CDR3 sequence (DNA): TGCGCCAGCAGCTTTGGACAGGGTAGGACTGAAGCTTTCTTT.

The gene calls are TRBV9 and TRBJ2-3; 8 bases are a match to TRBD2. V lost 5 bases and J lost 4; bases outside the gene matches: 9. CDR3 length: 15 residues. From germline, CDR1 is SGDLS and CDR2 YYNGEE. DNA of the CDR3: TGTGCCAGCAGTAAAACCGGGGGGGGCGCAGATACGCAGTATTTT. The encoded protein is CASSKTGGGADTQYF.

The chain carries TRBV19 and TRBJ1-4; D might be TRBD1 (6 bases). Trimming removed 3 bases from V and 4 bases from J, with 18 bases in between. CDR1 LNHDA and CDR2 SQIVND come from the germline V gene (reference sequence). The CDR3 length is 17 residues. CDR3 residues: CASSMSPHRAFNEKLFF. The CDR3 DNA follows: TGTGCCAGTAGTATGTCCCCCCACAGGGCTTTTAATGAAAAACTGTTTTTT.

The chain has TRBV6-1 and TRBJ1-4; D is uncertain. Trimming cost V 1 base and J 4 bases, with 10 bases left between them. This CDR3 is 15 amino acids long. Germline lookup yields CDR1 MNHNS and CDR2 SASEGT. The DNA for the CDR3 is TGTGCCAGCAGTGAAGTGACACGGCGTAATGAAAAACTGTTTTTT. Its protein product is CASSEVTRRNEKLFF.

The chain uses TRBV10-3 and TRBJ2-5; 10 nucleotides match TRBD2. Germline values: CDR1 ENHRY, CDR2 SYGVKD. The junction had 3 bases not matched to a gene; V was cut back by 4 bases and J by 1 base. The CDR3 is 15 residues long. The CDR3 DNA is TGTGCCATCAGTGCGGGACTAGCGAGCCAAGAGACCCAGTACTTC. Translating it yields CAISAGLASQETQYF.

The chain combines TRBV12-3 or TRBV12-4 with TRBJ1-1; D is unresolved. The CDR3 is made up of 12 amino acids. V lost 6 bases to trimming and J lost 1 base, with 6 bases between them. CDR3 in amino acids: CASSWANTEAFF. The CDR3 DNA is TGTGCCAGCAGCTGGGCGAACACTGAAGCTTTCTTT.

The chain has TRBV4-3 and TRBJ2-7; D remains ambiguous. With 5 bases removed from V and 0 bases from J, the gap between germline ends came to 11 bases. Germline assignment: CDR1 LGHNA and CDR2 YSLEER. There are 14 residues in the CDR3. The DNA for the CDR3 is TGCGCCAGCAGCACCGATCTCAGCTCCTACGAGCAGTACTTC. Protein: CASSTDLSSYEQYF.

The chain couples TRBV4-3 to TRBJ2-5, with 9 bases identical to TRBD1. CDR1 is LGHNA, CDR2 YSLEER, per germline. V trimming: 5 bases; J trimming: 4 bases; junction bases outside the gene matches: 8. This CDR3 has 15 residues. CDR3: CASSSHRGLGETQYF. The CDR3 DNA reads TGCGCCAGCAGCTCCCACAGGGGGCTTGGAGAGACCCAGTACTTC.

This chain joins TRBV6-6 and TRBJ1-2; D gene unclear. The ends were cut back, 4 bases at V and 3 bases at J, with 12 bases in the middle. The CDR3 spans 14 residues. Germline V gene sequence: CDR1 MNHNY, CDR2 SVGAGI (reference sequence). DNA of the CDR3: TGTGCCAGCAGTTTCGGGTCCCGGGACTATGGCTACACCTTC. Its translation is CASSFGSRDYGYTF.

The gene calls are TRBV2 and TRBJ2-2, with D perhaps TRBD1 (5 bases). Germline CDR1 SNHLY, CDR2 FYNNEI. The CDR3 is 16 amino acids. V was cut by 5 bases and J by 1 base, with 14 bases left in between. The CDR3 spells CASSMRQPGNTGELFF. CDR3 coding DNA: TGTGCCAGCAGTATGCGACAGCCCGGGAACACCGGGGAGCTGTTTTTT. Full variable domain (rest looked up from reference TRBV2 and TRBJ2-2): EPEVTQTPSHQVTQMGQEVILRCVPISNHLYFYWYRQILGQKVEFLVSFYNNEISEKSEIFDDQFSVERPDGSNFTLKIRSTKLEDSAMYFCASSMRQPGNTGELFFGEGSRLTVL.

The genes are TRBV6-4 and TRBJ1-6; D unclear. The germline V gene encodes CDR1 MRHNA and CDR2 SNTAGT. V was shortened by 5 bases and J by 10 bases, with 15 bases between the two germline ends. This CDR3 is 14 amino acids long. The CDR3 DNA sequence: TGTGCCAGCAGTTTAAATGAATGGCAATCACCCCTCCACTTT. Protein sequence: CASSLNEWQSPLHF.

V usage is TRBV11-2 and J usage is TRBJ2-1; 7 bases align to TRBD2. With 1 base clipped from V and 9 bases from J, the junction kept 0 bases outside the gene matches. Germline-derived CDR1 and CDR2 are SGHAT and FQNNGV. This CDR3 is built from 12 residues. The CDR3 nucleotides read TGTGCCAGCAGCTTAGCGGGGGGTGAGCAGTTCTTC. Amino acid sequence: CASSLAGGEQFF.

CDR3 sequence reads: CASKPLRQYNSPLHF. The DNA of the CDR3 is TGTGCCAGTAAACCCCTCCGACAGTATAATTCACCCCTCCACTTT. The chain uses TRBV19 and TRBJ1-6; possibly TRBD1 for D (5 bases). Germline values: CDR1 LNHDA, CDR2 SQIVND (reference sequence). The CDR3 runs 15 residues. The V end lost 7 bases, the J end lost 4 bases, and 14 bases lay between the germline ends.

J is TRBJ1-2 and V is TRBV5-1; D might be TRBD1 (5 bases). Per germline, CDR1 SGHRS and CDR2 YFSETQ. The V and J ends lost 2 bases and 3 bases respectively, with 8 bases between them. The CDR3 totals 13 residues. The CDR3 loop reads CASSFGGDYGYTF. The CDR3 bases are TGCGCCAGCAGCTTTGGGGGGGACTATGGCTACACCTTC.

This chain uses TRBV6-4 with TRBJ2-5; TRBD2 agrees at 13 bases. Germline-derived CDR1 and CDR2 are MRHNA and SNTAGT. The CDR3 is made up of 17 amino acids. V shed 5 bases, J shed 2 bases, and the junction held 8 bases outside the gene matches. For the CDR3, the DNA is TGTGCCAGCAGTAGCGGACTAGCGGGGGCTGGTCAAGAGACCCAGTACTTC. Protein sequence: CASSSGLAGAGQETQYF.

The chain couples TRBV19 to TRBJ1-6, with TRBD1 matching 8 bases. The CDR3 has 15 amino acids. Germline V gene lookup returns CDR1 LNHDA and CDR2 SQIVND (reference sequence). The V and J ends lost 7 bases and 7 bases, in that order; junction bases with no gene match: 9. The CDR3 DNA sequence: TGTGCCAGTACGGACAGGGATAAGGACAATTCACCCCTCCACTTT. It specifies CASTDRDKDNSPLHF.

The table lists this clone with a few counts. The chain employs TRBV7-9 and TRBJ1-5, with TRBD1 matching over 9 bases. This CDR3 has 16 amino acids. Germline lookup yields CDR1 SEHNR and CDR2 FQNEAQ (reference sequence). J gave up 3 bases and V 5 bases, and 8 bases lay outside the gene matches. Here the CDR3 reads CASSPEDRGFNQPQHF. CDR3 in DNA: TGTGCCAGCAGCCCAGAGGACAGGGGCTTCAATCAGCCCCAGCATTTT.

This clone was observed a handful of times. This chain connects TRBV27 to TRBJ1-1; no reliable D call. The CDR3 sequence is 16 residues long. V was shortened by 6 bases and J by 1 base, with 18 bases between the two germline ends. Germline V gene lookup returns CDR1 MNHEY and CDR2 SMNVEV (reference sequence). Written as DNA, the CDR3 is TGTGCCAGCAGCCCTAAGGGAGCGCGGTCGAACACTGAAGCTTTCTTT. It encodes CASSPKGARSNTEAFF.

V gene TRBV5-4 combines with J gene TRBJ1-2; 7 bases are a match to TRBD1. The V and J ends lost 0 bases and 0 bases, in that order; junction bases with no gene match: 5. This CDR3 has 16 amino acids. Germline CDR1 SGHNT, CDR2 YYREEE (reference sequence). CDR3 DNA sequence: TGTGCCAGCAGCTTGGACAGGGGCCGCTCTAACTATGGCTACACCTTC. The encoded protein is CASSLDRGRSNYGYTF.

This clone was detected a few times. The chain couples TRBV6-2 or TRBV6-3 to TRBJ1-2; 7 bases match TRBD1. After removal of 6 bases from V and 2 bases from J, the junction contained 6 bases not matched to a gene. The CDR3 consists of 14 residues. The germline gives CDR1 MNHEY, CDR2 SVGEGT. The CDR3 sequence is CASSRQGPNYGYTF. CDR3 nucleotides: TGTGCCAGCAGCCGACAGGGCCCGAACTATGGCTACACCTTC.